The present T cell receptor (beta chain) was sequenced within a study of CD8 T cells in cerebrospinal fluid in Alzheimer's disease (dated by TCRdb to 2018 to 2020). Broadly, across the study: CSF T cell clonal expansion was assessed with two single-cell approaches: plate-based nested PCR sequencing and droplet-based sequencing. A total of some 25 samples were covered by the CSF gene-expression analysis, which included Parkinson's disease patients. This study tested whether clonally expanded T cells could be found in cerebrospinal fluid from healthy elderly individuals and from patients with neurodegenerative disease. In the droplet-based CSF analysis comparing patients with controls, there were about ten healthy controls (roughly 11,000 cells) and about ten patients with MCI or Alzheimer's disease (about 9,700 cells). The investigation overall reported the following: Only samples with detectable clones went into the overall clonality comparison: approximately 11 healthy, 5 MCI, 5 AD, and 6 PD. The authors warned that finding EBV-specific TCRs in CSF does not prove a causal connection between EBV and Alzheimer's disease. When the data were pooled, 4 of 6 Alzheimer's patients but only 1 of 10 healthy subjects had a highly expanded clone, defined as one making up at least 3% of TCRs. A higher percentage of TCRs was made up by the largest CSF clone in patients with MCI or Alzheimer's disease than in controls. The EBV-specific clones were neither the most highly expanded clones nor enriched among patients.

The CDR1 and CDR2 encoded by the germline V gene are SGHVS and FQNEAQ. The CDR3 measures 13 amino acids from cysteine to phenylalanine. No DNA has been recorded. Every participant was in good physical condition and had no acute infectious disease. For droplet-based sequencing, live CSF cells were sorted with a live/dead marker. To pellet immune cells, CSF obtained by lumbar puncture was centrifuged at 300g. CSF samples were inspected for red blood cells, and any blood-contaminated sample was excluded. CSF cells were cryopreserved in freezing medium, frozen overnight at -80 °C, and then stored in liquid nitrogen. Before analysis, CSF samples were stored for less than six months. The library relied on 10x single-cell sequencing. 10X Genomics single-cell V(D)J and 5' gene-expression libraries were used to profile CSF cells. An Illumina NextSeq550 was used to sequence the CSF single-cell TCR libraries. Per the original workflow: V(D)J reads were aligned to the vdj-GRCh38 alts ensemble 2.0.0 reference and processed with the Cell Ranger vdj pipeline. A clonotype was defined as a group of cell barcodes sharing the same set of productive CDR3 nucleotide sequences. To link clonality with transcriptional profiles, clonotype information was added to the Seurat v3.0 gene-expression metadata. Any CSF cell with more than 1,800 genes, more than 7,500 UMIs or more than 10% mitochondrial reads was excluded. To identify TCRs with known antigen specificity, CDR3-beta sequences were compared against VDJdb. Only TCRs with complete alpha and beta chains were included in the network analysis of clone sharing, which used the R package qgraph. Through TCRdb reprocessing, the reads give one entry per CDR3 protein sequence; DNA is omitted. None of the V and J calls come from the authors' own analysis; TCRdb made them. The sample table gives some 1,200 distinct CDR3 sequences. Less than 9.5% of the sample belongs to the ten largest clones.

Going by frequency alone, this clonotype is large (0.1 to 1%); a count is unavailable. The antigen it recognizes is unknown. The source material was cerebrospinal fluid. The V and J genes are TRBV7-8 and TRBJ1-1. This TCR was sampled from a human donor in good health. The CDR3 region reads CASSPILGTEAFF.